A single sample gave rise to the 13 T cell receptor beta chains below, sequenced in a study of vaccination and CD4 T cells after COVID-19. MiXCR was run by TCRdb on the PCR reads, yielding one entry per CDR3 protein. This table has 11,000 to 15,000 distinct CDR3 sequences, roughly three quarters appearing once. Sequences were derived from CD4+ T cells from blood, sampled after SARS-CoV-2 vaccination. These receptors were obtained from a human donor who had recovered from COVID-19.

The chain uses TRBV28 and TRBJ1-6; a weak D match, TRBD1 (6 bases). Between the trimmed V and J ends, which lost 0 bases and 8 bases, there was a span of 8 bases. CDR3 length: 14 amino acids. Germline CDR1 is MDHEN and CDR2 is SYDVKM. The CDR3 DNA follows: TGTGCCAGCAGTTTATGGGCAGGGGATTCACCCCTCCACTTT. It specifies CASSLWAGDSPLHF.

This clonotype has only one observation. The chain combines TRBV5-4 with TRBJ2-2; tentatively, D is TRBD1 (6 bases). Looked up from germline, CDR1 is SGHNT and CDR2 is YYREEE (reference sequence). There are 16 residues in the CDR3. With 4 bases removed from V and 3 bases from J, the gap between germline ends came to 16 bases. Written as DNA, the CDR3 is TGTGCCAGCAGCGGTGGTCTCAGGGGCGACACCGGGGAGCTGTTTTTT. Translation: CASSGGLRGDTGELFF.

The rearrangement uses TRBV19 and TRBJ1-5; D is perhaps TRBD1 (6 bases). CDR1 and CDR2 (germline): LNHDA, SQIVND (reference sequence). There are 16 residues in the CDR3. Trimming pared 2 bases from V and 6 bases from J, leaving 17 bases between. CDR3 residues: CASSIRGAGDVQPQHF. CDR3 coding DNA: TGTGCCAGTAGTATACGGGGGGCAGGGGACGTTCAGCCCCAGCATTTT.

This clonotype turned up a few times. This chain links TRBV27 with TRBJ2-7; 9 bases line up with TRBD2. The germline V gene has CDR1 MNHEY and CDR2 SMNVEV (reference sequence). The ends lost 1 base at V and 4 bases at J; junction bases unmatched: 5. This CDR3 comprises 15 residues. CDR3 sequence reads: CASSLYSGSRYEQYF. The CDR3 DNA sequence: TGTGCCAGCAGTTTATATAGCGGGAGTCGGTACGAGCAGTACTTC.

The chain joins TRBV25-1 to TRBJ1-4; no clear D gene. V was shortened by 5 bases and J by 7 bases, with 17 bases between the two germline ends. This CDR3 spans 15 amino acids. Per the germline V gene, CDR1 is MGHDK and CDR2 is SYGVNS. The CDR3 DNA reads TGTGCCAGCAGTCATGGTGGCAGACACCCTGAAAAACTGTTTTTT. It codes for CASSHGGRHPEKLFF.

This chain links TRBV6-5 with TRBJ2-7; TRBD1 might be the D (6 bases). CDR3 length equals 12 residues. V dropped 0 bases and J dropped 13 bases, with 13 bases sitting between them. Germline values: CDR1 MNHEY, CDR2 SVGAGI. CDR3 loop: CASSYSGTRAYF. In DNA, the CDR3 is TGTGCCAGCAGTTACTCAGGGACAAGGGCATACTTC.

Concerning this clonotype itself: An end of the junction differs from the germline gene, which may be a read error. This chain uses TRBV6-1 with TRBJ2-7; 7 bases align to TRBD1. The germline CDR1 and CDR2 sequences are MNHNS and SASEGT. There are 14 residues in the CDR3. The CDR3 is CASSETEDRVHQNF. Written as DNA, the CDR3 is TGTGCCAGCAGTGAAACGGAAGACAGGGTCCATCAGAACTTC.

This clonotype showed up just once. The V call is TRBV28, the J call TRBJ2-1; 10 bases match TRBD2. Germline CDR1 is MDHEN and CDR2 is SYDVKM. CDR3 length: 16 residues. The V gene end was trimmed by 4 bases and the J gene end by 2 bases; junction bases not matched to a gene: 5. CDR3 sequence: CASSSGTSVPYNEQFF. In nucleotides, the CDR3 is TGTGCCAGCAGTTCTGGGACTAGCGTCCCCTACAATGAGCAGTTCTTC.

The V call is TRBV6-1, the J call TRBJ1-2, with a weak D call TRBD1 (5 bases). This CDR3 is 16 amino acids long. V lost 3 bases to trimming and J lost 4 bases, with 18 bases between them. Germline V gene data show CDR1 as MNHNS and CDR2 as SASEGT. CDR3 residues: CASSDRGQKAVYGYTF. The CDR3, as DNA: TGTGCCAGCAGTGATCGGGGCCAGAAAGCGGTCTATGGCTACACCTTC.

This chain connects TRBV21-1 to TRBJ1-5. TRBV21-1 constitutes a pseudogene. The length of the CDR3 is 15 residues. This CDR3 is CASSKRSRSNQPQHF. CDR3 coding DNA: TGTGCCAGCAGCAAACGGAGCCGGTCCAATCAGCCCCAGCATTTT.

This clonotype was observed once. The V call is TRBV24-1, the J call TRBJ2-5; unclear D gene. The CDR3 has 13 amino acids. Germline values: CDR1 KGHDR, CDR2 SFDVKD. Trimming removed 5 bases from V and 3 bases from J, with 9 bases in between. This CDR3 reads CATSAADEETQYF. DNA for the CDR3: TGTGCCACCAGTGCGGCTGATGAAGAGACCCAGTACTTC.

The chain carries TRBV20-1 and TRBJ1-3; D possibly corresponds to TRBD1 (6 bases). This CDR3 region has 16 residues. Between the trimmed V and J ends, which lost 1 base and 0 bases, there was a span of 13 bases. Germline-derived CDR1 and CDR2 are DFQATT and SNEGSKA (reference sequence). The CDR3 protein is CSARAGGASSGNTIYF. CDR3 DNA sequence: TGCAGTGCTAGAGCTGGGGGGGCGAGCTCTGGAAACACCATATATTTT.

This chain uses TRBV7-9 with TRBJ2-1, with 8 bases fitting TRBD2. The V and J ends lost 2 bases and 6 bases, in that order; junction bases with no gene match: 3. This CDR3 region has 14 residues. Germline V lookup: CDR1 SEHNR, CDR2 FQNEAQ (reference sequence). CDR3 loop: CASSLSGSTNEQFF. The CDR3 DNA sequence: TGTGCCAGCAGCTTAAGCGGGAGTACCAATGAGCAGTTCTTC.